This T cell receptor (beta chain) was recovered during a study of shared clonotypes between healthy human individuals. Study findings and constraints: Donors were few, which limited the genetic and exposure-history diversity represented. Naive CD4 clonotypes were shared across several donors at 4% to 5%. Researchers found naive subsets generally carried larger estimated richness than memory subsets.

With regard to this clone: Antigen: not known.

Each PCR replicate from the sorted subsets contained about 210 ng DNA, which is tens of thousands of T cell genomes. Sequencing was performed with immunoSEQ multiplex PCR; in TCRdb, only in-frame clones are kept and a portion is missing. This sample has 1.5 million to 2.5 million clones, with about 95% found just once. Naive CD8 isolation took CD45RO-negative cells positively selected for CCR7 and excluded terminally differentiated effector memory CD45RA+ cells. This TCR was sampled from a man between 18 and 35 years old in good health. The sample consisted of naive CD8+ T cells sorted from blood.

The CDR3 sequence: CASSLQDMNTEAFF. The CDR3 DNA sequence: TGTGCCAGCAGCTTACAGGACATGAACACTGAAGCTTTCTTT. The V and J genes are TRBV7-9 and TRBJ1-1; weak D call: TRBD1 (5 bases). Germline CDR1 and CDR2: SEHNR and FQNEAQ (reference sequence). The CDR3 is made up of 14 amino acids. V was cut by 2 bases and J by 0 bases, with 7 bases left in between.